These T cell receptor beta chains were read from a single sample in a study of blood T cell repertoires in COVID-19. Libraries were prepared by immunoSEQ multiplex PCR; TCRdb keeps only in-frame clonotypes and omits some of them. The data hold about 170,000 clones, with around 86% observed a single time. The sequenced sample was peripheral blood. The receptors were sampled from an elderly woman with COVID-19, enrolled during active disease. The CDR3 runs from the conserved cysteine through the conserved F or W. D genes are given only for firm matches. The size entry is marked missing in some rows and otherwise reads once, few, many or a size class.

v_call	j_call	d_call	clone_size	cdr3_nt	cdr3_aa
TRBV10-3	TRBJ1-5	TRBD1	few	TGTGCCATCAGGGGACAGCTAAATCAGCCCCAGCATTTT	CAIRGQLNQPQHF
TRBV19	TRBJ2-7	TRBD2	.	TGTGCCAGTTCAGGAGCGGGGCATCCCCCCTACGAGCAGTACTTC	CASSGAGHPPYEQYF
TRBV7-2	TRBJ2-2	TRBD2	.	TGTGCCAGCAGCTTAGCCTTAGCGGGAGGGCCGAGCACCGGGGAGCTGTTTTTT	CASSLALAGGPSTGELFF
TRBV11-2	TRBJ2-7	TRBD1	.	TGTGCCAGCAGCTTAAGGACAGGGAAATACGAGCAGTACTTC	CASSLRTGKYEQYF
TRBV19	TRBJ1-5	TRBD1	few	TGTGCCAGTAGTGGGGGACAGGGCGTCGGTCAGCCCCAGCATTTT	CASSGGQGVGQPQHF
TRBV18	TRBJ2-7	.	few	TGTGCCAGCTCCTCGGGTGCCGGGACTCAGGAGCAGTACTTC	CASSSGAGTQEQYF
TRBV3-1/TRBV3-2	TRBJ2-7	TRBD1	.	TGTGCCAGCAGCCAAGGAGGACAGGGGGCGCAAAAGCAGTACTTC	CASSQGGQGAQKQYF
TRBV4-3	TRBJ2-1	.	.	TGCGCCAGCAGCCAAGATCGCGGGCAGGGAGGACACAATGAGCAGTTCTTC	CASSQDRGQGGHNEQFF
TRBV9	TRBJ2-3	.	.	TGTGCCAGCAGCGTTTGGCGGGGATCAGATACGCAGTATTTT	CASSVWRGSDTQYF
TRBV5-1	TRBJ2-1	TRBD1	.	TGCGCCAGCAGAAAAGAGGACAGGTTCAATGAGCAGTTCTTC	CASRKEDRFNEQFF
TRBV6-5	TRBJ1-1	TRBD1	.	TGTGCCAGCAGTTACTCAGGCGGGACAGTGAACACTGAAGCTTTCTTT	CASSYSGGTVNTEAFF
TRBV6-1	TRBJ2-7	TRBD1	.	TGTGCCAGCAGTGAGATGCCGGGACAGGGTTCCTACGAGCAGTACTTC	CASSEMPGQGSYEQYF
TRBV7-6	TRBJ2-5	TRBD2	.	TGTGCCAGCAGCTTACCCGCGGGAGGAGAGACCCAGTACTTC	CASSLPAGGETQYF
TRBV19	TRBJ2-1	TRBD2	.	TGTGCCAGTAGTCAGACGAAGACTAGCACTTACAATGAGCAGTTCTTC	CASSQTKTSTYNEQFF
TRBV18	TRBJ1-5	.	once	TGTGCCAGCTCACCCAGTGGAGGGGAACAGCCCCAGCATTTT	CASSPSGGEQPQHF
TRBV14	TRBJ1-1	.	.	TGTGCCAGCAGCCGGGTTTCCGGGACATCAACTTTCTTT	CASSRVSGTSTFF
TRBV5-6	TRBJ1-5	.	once	TGTGCCAGCAGCTTTAAGCCCCAGCATTTT	CASSFKPQHF
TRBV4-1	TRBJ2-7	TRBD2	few	TGCGCCAGCAGCTTAAGACTAGCGGGAAGTCACGAGCAGTACTTC	CASSLRLAGSHEQYF
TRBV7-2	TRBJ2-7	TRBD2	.	TGTGCCAGCAACTCGGCTAGCGGGAGTTCTCGGGAGCAGTACTTC	CASNSASGSSREQYF
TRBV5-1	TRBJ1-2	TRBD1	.	TGCGCCAGCAGCTTAGGACAGGGAGATAGGGGCTACACCTTC	CASSLGQGDRGYTF
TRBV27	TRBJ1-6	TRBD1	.	TGTGCCAGCAGGACAGGGTACTCACCCCTCCACTTT	CASRTGYSPLHF
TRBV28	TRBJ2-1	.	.	TGTGCCAGCAGTTTATCAGGGGTCGGCTACAATGAGCAGTTCTTC	CASSLSGVGYNEQFF
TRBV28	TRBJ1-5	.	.	TGTGCCAGCACCCTCCCCGGGGAACAGCCCCAGCATTTT	CASTLPGEQPQHF
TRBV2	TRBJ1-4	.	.	TGTGCCAGCAGTGAACGGGAGACAACTAATGAAAAACTGTTTTTT	CASSERETTNEKLFF
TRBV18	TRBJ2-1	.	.	TGTGCCAGCTCACCACCCGCCAGGGATGAGCAGTTCTTC	CASSPPARDEQFF
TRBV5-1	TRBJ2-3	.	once	TGCGCCAGCAGCTTGTCCCTCGCGGTTCAGCTAGATACGCAGTATTTT	CASSLSLAVQLDTQYF
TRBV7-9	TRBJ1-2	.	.	TGTGCCAGCAGCTCAGACAGGCAAGCTAACTATGGCTACACCTTC	CASSSDRQANYGYTF
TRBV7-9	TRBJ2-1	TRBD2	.	TGTGCCAGCAGCTTAGGTCGCACGGGCCTAGCGGACCTTGAGCAGTTCTTC	CASSLGRTGLADLEQFF
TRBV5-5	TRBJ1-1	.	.	TGTGCCAGCAGCTTGCAGGGATCCACTGAAGCTTTCTTT	CASSLQGSTEAFF
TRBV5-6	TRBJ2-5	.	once	TGTGCCAGCAGCTTGGGGCCACAGGGAAAAGTGGGAGAGACCCAGTACTTC	CASSLGPQGKVGETQYF
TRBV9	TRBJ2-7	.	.	TGTGCCAGCAGCCCTAGAGATAGTGGCTCCTACGAGCAGTACTTC	CASSPRDSGSYEQYF
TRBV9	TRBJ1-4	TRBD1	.	TGTGCCAGCAGCCGGGACAGGGGGCGCGGAAAACTGTTTTTT	CASSRDRGRGKLFF
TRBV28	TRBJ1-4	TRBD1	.	TGTGCCAGCAGGACAGGGGATTTTAATGAAAAACTGTTTTTT	CASRTGDFNEKLFF
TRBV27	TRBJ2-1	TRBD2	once	TGTGCCAGCAGTTTACTCAAACCGGGACTAGCCTTCAATGAGCAGTTCTTC	CASSLLKPGLAFNEQFF
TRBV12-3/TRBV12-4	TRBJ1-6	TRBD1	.	TGTGCCAGCACCTCAGGGGGCAGTTCACCCCTCCACTTT	CASTSGGSSPLHF
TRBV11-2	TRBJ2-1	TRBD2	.	TGTGCCAGCAGCTTAACGGGAGGCCACAATGAGCAGTTCTTC	CASSLTGGHNEQFF
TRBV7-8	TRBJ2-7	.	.	TGTGCCAGCGGAGAATTCCGATCCTACGAGCAGTACTTC	CASGEFRSYEQYF
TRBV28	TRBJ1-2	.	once	TGTGCCAGCAGTTTATCCCCACAGGGAAGCTATGGCTACACCTTC	CASSLSPQGSYGYTF
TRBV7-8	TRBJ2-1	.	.	TGTGCCAGCAGCTTTCGGGACAACGCGTATGAGCAGTTCTTC	CASSFRDNAYEQFF
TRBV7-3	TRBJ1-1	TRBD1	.	TGTGCCAGCAGCTTAGTCCAGACAGGGCCTGTGTTCTTT	CASSLVQTGPVFF
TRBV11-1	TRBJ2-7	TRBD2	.	TGTGCCAGCAGCTCCCAGACTGGCGGGAGCGGCGAGCAGTACTTC	CASSSQTGGSGEQYF
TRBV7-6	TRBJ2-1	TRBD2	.	TGTGCCAGCAGCCCTTTGATGGGGAGGGCTCAGGGCGGTGAGCAGTTCTTC	CASSPLMGRAQGGEQFF
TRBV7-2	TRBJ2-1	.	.	TGTGCCAGCAGCCCGGGCACAGGCTGGGATGAGCAGTTCTTC	CASSPGTGWDEQFF
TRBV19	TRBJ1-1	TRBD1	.	TGTGCCAGTAGTATCCGGGACAGCCAAGCTTTCTTT	CASSIRDSQAFF
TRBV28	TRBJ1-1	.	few	TGTGCCAGCAGTTTCTCCGGAGGTCCCCAAGCTGAAGCTTTCTTT	CASSFSGGPQAEAFF
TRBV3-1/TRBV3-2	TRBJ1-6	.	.	TGTGCCAGCAGCCAAGCAGGACAATCATCACCCCTCCACTTT	CASSQAGQSSPLHF